The text below deals with one T cell receptor beta chain. It lacks a known antigen. No much larger clonotype is one base removed from it; base qualities were not supplied. TCRB CDR3 regions were amplified from roughly 1.8 ug genomic DNA, or all available DNA if less, using the immunoSEQ assay. The multiplex PCR relied on 60 forward primers for TCR V beta segments and 13 reverse primers for J beta segments. Synthetic control templates were spiked into each sample at limiting dilution to estimate reads per starting template. The Illumina HiSeq System generated 87 bp sequencing reads. In the paper's pipeline: To remove PCR and sequencing errors, closely related sequences were merged with a nearest neighbor algorithm. TCR overlap was defined as the percentage of unique tumor TCR beta sequences that were also present in the same patient's peripheral blood. This immuneACCESS table, as held by TCRdb, lists in-frame sequences with V and J called but not all clones. Of the missing ones, under half trace to an unresolved V gene in checked studies; the others have no known cause. V and J calls and clone size follow that table, whereas D and trimming were derived from the DNA. The sample table contains approximately 90,000 clones; only one count was recorded for more than 75% of them. In total, the top ten clones hold around 3.2% of the sample.

The data originate from a study of glioma-infiltrating T cells after dendritic cell vaccination (TCRdb year 2016). With respect to the entire study: The cohort comprised around 15 glioblastoma patients from Phase I and II dendritic cell vaccination trials, 9 newly diagnosed and 6 with recurrent disease. Tumor-infiltrating lymphocyte content was quantified and tumor and blood repertoires were compared in dendritic cell-vaccinated glioblastoma patients by deep sequencing of TCR beta CDR3 regions. TCR sequencing metrics, including TIL content and tumor-blood repertoire overlap, were correlated with survival after dendritic cell vaccination. To make the vaccine, monocyte-derived dendritic cells were cultured for seven days with IL-4 and GM-CSF and then pulsed overnight with autologous tumor lysate. Each patient got three intradermal injections of the dendritic cell vaccine, spaced at biweekly intervals, in the arm below the axilla. Between about 2002 and 2013, patients were given autologous tumor lysate-pulsed dendritic cell vaccination.

Broader findings and caveats from the paper: After dendritic cell vaccination, a higher estimated pretreatment TIL content predicted longer time to progression and overall survival. TCR clonality showed no direct relationship with survival, which suggests that a diverse polyclonal response may be important. The cohort was small and heterogeneous, and full blood and tumor sets were available for few patients, with initial-recurrent tumor pairs available for even fewer patients. The TCR overlap response model with three groups was called speculative and said to need prospective validation.

The CDR3 spans 14 residues, from the cysteine through the phenylalanine. This entry keeps only the CDR3 DNA: 42 bases, framed from base 1. CDR1 and CDR2, looked up from the germline V gene (reference sequence), are SEHNR and FQNEAQ. Trimming takes 2 bases from V and 6 bases from J, and the germline ends sit 12 bases apart. To be selected, patients needed enough residual fresh-frozen tumor tissue and more than two years of available survival data. None of the glioblastoma patients carried an isocitrate dehydrogenase mutation, although molecular status otherwise varied. PBMC were collected before vaccination, two weeks after the third vaccination, and at tumor progression when it occurred. The Qiagen DNeasy Blood extraction Kit was used for extraction of genomic DNA.

The receptor chain draws on TRBV7-9 and TRBJ2-3; D gene: possibly TRBD1, on 5 matching bases. The source of this sequence is a human donor with glioblastoma. The specimen was blood, collected before dendritic cell vaccination. The DNA reads TGTGCCAGCAGCTTATCCAGGGCGCCGGATACGCAGTATTTT. The resulting protein is CASSLSRAPDTQYF.